The subject of this entry is one TCR beta chain. Antigen unknown. Using its own MiXCR run on the RACE reads, TCRdb lists one record per CDR3 protein. Found here are fewer than 150,000 distinct CDR3 sequences, roughly an eighth of them singletons; the top ten hold 0.92%. These data are taken from a study of human T cells and chemical hapten exposure. General observations from the study: Counts of TCRs expanded at PT1 correlated positively with patch test score. Following DPC sensitization, TCRs present above 1 in 1000 frequency showed no change.

Germline CDR1 is MDHEN and CDR2 is SYDVKM. The CDR3 totals 15 residues. Unmatched junction bases numbered 11, after V lost 5 bases and J lost 5 bases. As for time point: patch test 1, 2 weeks after DPC sensitization. Treatment indicated: therapeutic diphenylcyclopropenone sensitization with weekly scalp DPC. The rearrangement links TRBV28 to TRBJ1-2; TRBD1 aligns across 7 bases. The TCR sequence derives from a man younger than 35 with alopecia areata. Some clones in this sample may be carry-over from other donors' samples. Sequenced material: whole blood, taken in connection with sensitization to the hapten diphenylcyclopropenone (DPC). In nucleotides, the CDR3 is TGTGCCAGCAGTACCCACCGGGACAGTTGGTATGGCTACACCTTC. This codes for CASSTHRDSWYGYTF.